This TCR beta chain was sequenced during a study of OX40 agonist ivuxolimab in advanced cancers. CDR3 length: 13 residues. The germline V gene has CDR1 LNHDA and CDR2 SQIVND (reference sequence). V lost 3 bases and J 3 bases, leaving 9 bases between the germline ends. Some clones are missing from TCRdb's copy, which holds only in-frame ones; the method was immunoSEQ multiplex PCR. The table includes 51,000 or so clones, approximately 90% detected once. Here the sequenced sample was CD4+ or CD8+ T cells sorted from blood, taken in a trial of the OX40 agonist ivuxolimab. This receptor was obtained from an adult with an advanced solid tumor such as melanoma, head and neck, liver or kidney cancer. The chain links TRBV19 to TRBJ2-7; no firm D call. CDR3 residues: CASSIFPYYEQYF. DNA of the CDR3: TGTGCCAGTAGTATTTTCCCTTACTACGAGCAGTACTTC.